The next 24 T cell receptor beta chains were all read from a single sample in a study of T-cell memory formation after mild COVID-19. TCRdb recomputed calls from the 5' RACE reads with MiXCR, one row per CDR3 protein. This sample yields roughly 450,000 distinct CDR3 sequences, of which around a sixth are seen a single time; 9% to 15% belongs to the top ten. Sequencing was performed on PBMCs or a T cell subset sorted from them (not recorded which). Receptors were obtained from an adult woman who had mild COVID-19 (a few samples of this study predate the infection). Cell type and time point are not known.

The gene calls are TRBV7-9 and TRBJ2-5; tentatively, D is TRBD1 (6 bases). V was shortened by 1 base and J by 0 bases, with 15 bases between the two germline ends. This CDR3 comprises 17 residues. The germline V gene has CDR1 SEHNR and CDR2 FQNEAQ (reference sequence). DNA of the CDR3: TGTGCCAGCAGCTTAGGGCAGGGGACGTTGTACCAAGAGACCCAGTACTTC. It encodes CASSLGQGTLYQETQYF.

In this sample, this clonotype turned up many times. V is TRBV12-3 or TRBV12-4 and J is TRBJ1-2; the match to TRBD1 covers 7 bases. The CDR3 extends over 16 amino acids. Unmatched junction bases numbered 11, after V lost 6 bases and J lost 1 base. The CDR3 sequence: CASRPTGTGFNYGYTF. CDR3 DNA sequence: TGTGCCAGCAGGCCGACAGGGACTGGGTTTAACTATGGCTACACCTTC.

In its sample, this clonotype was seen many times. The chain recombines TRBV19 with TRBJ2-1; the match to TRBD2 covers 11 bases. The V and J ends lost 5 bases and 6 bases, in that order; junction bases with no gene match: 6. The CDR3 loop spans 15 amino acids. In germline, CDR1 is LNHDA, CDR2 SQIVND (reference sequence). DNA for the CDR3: TGTGCCAGTAGTCAACTAGCGGGAGTCTTCAATGAGCAGTTCTTC. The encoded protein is CASSQLAGVFNEQFF.

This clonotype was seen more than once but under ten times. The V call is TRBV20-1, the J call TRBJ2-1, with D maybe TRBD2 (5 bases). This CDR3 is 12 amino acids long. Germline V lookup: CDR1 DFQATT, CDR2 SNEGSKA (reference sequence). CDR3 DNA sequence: TGCAGCCTGGGGAGCTCCTACAATGAGCAGTTCTTC. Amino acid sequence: CSLGSSYNEQFF.

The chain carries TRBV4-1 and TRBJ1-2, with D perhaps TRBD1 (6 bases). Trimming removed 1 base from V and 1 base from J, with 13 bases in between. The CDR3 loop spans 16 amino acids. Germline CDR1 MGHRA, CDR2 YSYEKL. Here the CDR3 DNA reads TGCGCCAGCAGCCAAGCCTGGGCAGGGGTTAACTATGGCTACACCTTC. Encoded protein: CASSQAWAGVNYGYTF.

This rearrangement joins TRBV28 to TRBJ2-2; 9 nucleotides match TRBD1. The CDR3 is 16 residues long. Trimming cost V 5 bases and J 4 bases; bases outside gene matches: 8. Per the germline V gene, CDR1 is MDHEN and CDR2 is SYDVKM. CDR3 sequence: CASSPGTGRGTGELFF. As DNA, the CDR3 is TGTGCCAGCAGTCCCGGGACAGGGAGGGGCACCGGGGAGCTGTTTTTT.

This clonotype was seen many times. CDR3 bases: TGTGCCAGCAGCCTACGCCCGACTAGCGGGAGCTACGAGCAGTACTTC. It yields the protein CASSLRPTSGSYEQYF. The V call is TRBV3-1, the J call TRBJ2-7; 12 nucleotides align to TRBD2. Trimming took 4 bases from V and 3 from J; bases not matched to a gene: 7. The CDR3 is 16 residues long. Germline values: CDR1 LGHDT, CDR2 YNNKEL (reference sequence).

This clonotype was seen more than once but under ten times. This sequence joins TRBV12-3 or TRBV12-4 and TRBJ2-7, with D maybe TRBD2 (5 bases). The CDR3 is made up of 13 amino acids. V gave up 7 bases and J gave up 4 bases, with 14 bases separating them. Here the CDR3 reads CASKVGRGYEQYF. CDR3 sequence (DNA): TGTGCCAGCAAGGTGGGGAGAGGATACGAGCAGTACTTC.

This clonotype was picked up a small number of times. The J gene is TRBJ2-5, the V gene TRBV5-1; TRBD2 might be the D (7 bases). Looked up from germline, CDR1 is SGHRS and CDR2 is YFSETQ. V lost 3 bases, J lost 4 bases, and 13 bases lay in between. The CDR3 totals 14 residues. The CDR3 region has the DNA TGCGCCAGCAGCTGGGGGGGGCGCGGAGAGACCCAGTACTTC. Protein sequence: CASSWGGRGETQYF.

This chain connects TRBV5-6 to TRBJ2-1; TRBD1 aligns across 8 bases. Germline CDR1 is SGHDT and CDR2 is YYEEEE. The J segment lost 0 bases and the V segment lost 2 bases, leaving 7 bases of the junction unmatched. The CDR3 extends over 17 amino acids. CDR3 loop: CASSFTTGDASYNEQFF. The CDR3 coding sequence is TGTGCCAGCAGCTTTACGACAGGGGACGCCTCCTACAATGAGCAGTTCTTC.

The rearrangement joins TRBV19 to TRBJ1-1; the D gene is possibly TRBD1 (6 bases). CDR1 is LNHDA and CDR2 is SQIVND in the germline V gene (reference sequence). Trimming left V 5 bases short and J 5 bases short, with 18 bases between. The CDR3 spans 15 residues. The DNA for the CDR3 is TGTGCCAGTAGTCGGGGCCAGGGGAGGTGGACTGAAGCTTTCTTT. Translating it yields CASSRGQGRWTEAFF.

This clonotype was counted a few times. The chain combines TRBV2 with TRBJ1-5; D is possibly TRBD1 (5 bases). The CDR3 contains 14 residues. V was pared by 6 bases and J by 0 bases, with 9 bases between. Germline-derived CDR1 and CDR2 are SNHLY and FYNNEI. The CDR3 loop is CASSSTVSNQPQHF. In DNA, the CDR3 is TGTGCCAGCAGCTCGACAGTTAGCAATCAGCCCCAGCATTTT. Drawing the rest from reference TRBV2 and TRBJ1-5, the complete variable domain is EPEVTQTPSHQVTQMGQEVILRCVPISNHLYFYWYRQILGQKVEFLVSFYNNEISEKSEIFDDQFSVERPDGSNFTLKIRSTKLEDSAMYFCASSSTVSNQPQHFGDGTRLSIL.

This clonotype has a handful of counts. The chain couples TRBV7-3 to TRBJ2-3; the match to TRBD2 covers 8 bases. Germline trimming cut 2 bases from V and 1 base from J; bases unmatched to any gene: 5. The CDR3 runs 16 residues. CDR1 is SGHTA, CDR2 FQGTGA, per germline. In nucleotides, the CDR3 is TGTGCCAGCAGCTTATTCGCGGGAGGTGGCACAGATACGCAGTATTTT. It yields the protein CASSLFAGGGTDTQYF.

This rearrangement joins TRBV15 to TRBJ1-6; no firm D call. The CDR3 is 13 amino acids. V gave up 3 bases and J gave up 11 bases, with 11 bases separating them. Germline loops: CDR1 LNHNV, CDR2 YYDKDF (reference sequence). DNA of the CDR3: TGTGCCACCAGCAGCCGACAATGGGCACCCCTCCACTTT. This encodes CATSSRQWAPLHF.

CDR3 coding DNA: TGTGCCAGCAGCCTTGTCGGGATGGGCCAAGAGACCCAGTACTTC. This translates into CASSLVGMGQETQYF. The chain couples TRBV7-2 to TRBJ2-5, with D perhaps matching TRBD2 (5 bases). The CDR3 sequence is 15 residues long. Deletions cut 5 bases from V and 1 base from J, with 14 bases between. The germline gives CDR1 SGHTA, CDR2 FQGNSA.

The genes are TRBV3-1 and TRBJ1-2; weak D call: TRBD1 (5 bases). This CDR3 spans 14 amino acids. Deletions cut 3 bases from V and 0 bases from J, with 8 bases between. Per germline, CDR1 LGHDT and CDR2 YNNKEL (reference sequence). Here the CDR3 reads CASSHGTANYGYTF. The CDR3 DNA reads TGTGCCAGCAGCCATGGGACGGCTAACTATGGCTACACCTTC.

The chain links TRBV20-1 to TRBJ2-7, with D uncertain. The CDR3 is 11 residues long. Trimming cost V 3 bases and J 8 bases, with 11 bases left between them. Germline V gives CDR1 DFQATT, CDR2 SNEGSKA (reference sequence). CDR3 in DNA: TGCAGTGCTAGGGATGTCAGGAAGCAGTACTTC. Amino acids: CSARDVRKQYF.

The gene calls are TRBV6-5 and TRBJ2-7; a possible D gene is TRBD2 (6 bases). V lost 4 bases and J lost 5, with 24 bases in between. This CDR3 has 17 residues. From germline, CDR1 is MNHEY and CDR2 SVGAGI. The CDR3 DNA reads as TGTGCCAGCAGTTCCGCGGCCCCCCTCCCACTAGCCCACGAGCAGTACTTC. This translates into CASSSAAPLPLAHEQYF.

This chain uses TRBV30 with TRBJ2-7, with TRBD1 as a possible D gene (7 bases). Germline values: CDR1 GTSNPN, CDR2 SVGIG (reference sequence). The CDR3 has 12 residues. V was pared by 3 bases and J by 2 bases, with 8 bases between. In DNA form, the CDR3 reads TGTGCCTGGAGCAGGGGGGCCTACGAGCAGTACTTC. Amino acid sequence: CAWSRGAYEQYF.

The DNA of the CDR3 is TGTGCCAGCTCACCTCGAGCCGCGAGGGACACCGGGGAGCTGTTTTTT. This translates into CASSPRAARDTGELFF. The J gene is TRBJ2-2, the V gene TRBV18; D is possibly TRBD2 (5 bases). V shed 3 bases and J shed 3 bases, with 14 bases lying between them. The CDR3 consists of 16 residues. CDR1 KGHSH and CDR2 LQKENI come from the germline V gene.

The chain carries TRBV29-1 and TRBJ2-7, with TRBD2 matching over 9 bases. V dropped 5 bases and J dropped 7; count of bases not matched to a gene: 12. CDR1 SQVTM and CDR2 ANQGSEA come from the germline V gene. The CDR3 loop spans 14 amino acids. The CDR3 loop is CSVHGGGAVWEQYF. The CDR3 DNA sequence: TGCAGCGTTCATGGCGGGGGGGCCGTCTGGGAGCAGTACTTC.

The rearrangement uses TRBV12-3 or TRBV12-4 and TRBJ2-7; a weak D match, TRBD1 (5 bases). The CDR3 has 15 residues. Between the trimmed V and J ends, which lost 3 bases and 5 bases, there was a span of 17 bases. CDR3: CASSFRVAGENEQYF. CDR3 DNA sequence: TGTGCCAGCAGTTTCAGGGTGGCAGGCGAGAACGAGCAGTACTTC.

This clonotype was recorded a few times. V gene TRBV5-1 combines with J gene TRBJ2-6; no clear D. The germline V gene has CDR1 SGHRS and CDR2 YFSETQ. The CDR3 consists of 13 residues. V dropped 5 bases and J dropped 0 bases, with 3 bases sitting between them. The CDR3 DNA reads TGCGCCAGCAGGCGCTCTGGGGCCAACGTCCTGACTTTC. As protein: CASRRSGANVLTF.

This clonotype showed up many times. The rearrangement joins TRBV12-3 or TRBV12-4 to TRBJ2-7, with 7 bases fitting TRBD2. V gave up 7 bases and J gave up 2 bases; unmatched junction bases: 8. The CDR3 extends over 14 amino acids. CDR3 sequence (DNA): TGTGCCAGCATATGGGGGGGGGAACCCTACGAGCAGTACTTC. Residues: CASIWGGEPYEQYF.